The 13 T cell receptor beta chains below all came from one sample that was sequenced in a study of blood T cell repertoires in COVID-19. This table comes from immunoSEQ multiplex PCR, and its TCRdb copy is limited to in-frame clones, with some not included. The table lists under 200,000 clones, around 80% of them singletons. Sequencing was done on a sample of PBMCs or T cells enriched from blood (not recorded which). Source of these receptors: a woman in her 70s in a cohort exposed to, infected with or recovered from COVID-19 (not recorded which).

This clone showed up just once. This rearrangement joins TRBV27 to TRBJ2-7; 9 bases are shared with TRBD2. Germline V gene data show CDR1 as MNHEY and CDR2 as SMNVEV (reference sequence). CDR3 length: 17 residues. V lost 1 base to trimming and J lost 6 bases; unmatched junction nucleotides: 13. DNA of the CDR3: TGTGCCAGCAGTTTATTTAGCGGGAGAGGACCCCTTCGCGAGCAGTACTTC. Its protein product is CASSLFSGRGPLREQYF.

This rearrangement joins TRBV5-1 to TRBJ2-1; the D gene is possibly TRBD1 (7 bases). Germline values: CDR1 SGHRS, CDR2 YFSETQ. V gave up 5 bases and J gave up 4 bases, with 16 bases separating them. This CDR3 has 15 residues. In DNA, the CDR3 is TGCGCCAGCAGGGAGGGTCAGACAGGGTACAATGAGCAGTTCTTC. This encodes CASREGQTGYNEQFF.

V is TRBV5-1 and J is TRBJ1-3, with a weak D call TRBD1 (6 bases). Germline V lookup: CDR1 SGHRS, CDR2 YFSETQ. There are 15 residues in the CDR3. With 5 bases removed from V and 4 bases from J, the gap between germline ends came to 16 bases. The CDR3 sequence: CASRPTTGMGNTIYF. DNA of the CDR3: TGCGCCAGCAGACCAACCACAGGGATGGGAAACACCATATATTTT.

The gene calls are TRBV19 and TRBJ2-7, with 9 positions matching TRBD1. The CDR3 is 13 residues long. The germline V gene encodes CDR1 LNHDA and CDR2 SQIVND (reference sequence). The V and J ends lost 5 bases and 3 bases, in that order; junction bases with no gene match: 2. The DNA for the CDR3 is TGTGCCAGTAGTGGGACAGGGTACTACGAGCAGTACTTC. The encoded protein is CASSGTGYYEQYF.

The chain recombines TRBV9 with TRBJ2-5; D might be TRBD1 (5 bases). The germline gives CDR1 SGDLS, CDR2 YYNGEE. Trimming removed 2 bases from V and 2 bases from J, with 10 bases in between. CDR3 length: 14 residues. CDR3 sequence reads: CASSVTAGQETQYF. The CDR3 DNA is TGTGCCAGCAGCGTTACTGCAGGGCAAGAGACCCAGTACTTC.

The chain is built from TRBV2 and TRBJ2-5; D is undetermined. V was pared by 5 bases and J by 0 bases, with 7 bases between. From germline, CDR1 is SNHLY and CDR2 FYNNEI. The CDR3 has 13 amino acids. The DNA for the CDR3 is TGTGCCAGCAGTATACAGCACCAAGAGACCCAGTACTTC. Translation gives CASSIQHQETQYF.

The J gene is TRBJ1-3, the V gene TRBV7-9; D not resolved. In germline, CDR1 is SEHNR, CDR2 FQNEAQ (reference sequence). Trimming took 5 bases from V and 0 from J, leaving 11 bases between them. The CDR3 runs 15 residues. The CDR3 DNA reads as TGTGCCAGCAGCCCCTCATTAGTCTCTGGAAACACCATATATTTT. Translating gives CASSPSLVSGNTIYF.

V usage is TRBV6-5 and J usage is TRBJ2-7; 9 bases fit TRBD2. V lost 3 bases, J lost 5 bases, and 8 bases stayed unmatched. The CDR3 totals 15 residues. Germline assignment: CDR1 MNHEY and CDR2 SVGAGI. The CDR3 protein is CASSYYGLAINEQYF. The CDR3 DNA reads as TGTGCCAGCAGTTATTATGGACTAGCGATAAACGAGCAGTACTTC.

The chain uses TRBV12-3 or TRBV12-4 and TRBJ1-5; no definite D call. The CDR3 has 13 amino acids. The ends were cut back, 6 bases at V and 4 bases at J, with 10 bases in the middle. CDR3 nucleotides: TGTGCCAGCAGGTTGAGGCAGAATCAGCCCCAGCATTTT. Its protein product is CASRLRQNQPQHF.

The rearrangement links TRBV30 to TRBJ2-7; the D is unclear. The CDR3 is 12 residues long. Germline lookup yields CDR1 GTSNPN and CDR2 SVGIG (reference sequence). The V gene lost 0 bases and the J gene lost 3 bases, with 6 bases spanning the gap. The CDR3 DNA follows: TGTGCCTGGAGTGTCGACAACTACGAGCAGTACTTC. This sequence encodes CAWSVDNYEQYF.

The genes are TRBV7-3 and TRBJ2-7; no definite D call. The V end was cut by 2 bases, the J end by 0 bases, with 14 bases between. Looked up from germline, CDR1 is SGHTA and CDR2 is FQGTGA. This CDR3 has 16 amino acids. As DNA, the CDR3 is TGTGCCAGCAGCTTAGCACCGGCAGGAAGCTCCTACGAGCAGTACTTC. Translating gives CASSLAPAGSSYEQYF.

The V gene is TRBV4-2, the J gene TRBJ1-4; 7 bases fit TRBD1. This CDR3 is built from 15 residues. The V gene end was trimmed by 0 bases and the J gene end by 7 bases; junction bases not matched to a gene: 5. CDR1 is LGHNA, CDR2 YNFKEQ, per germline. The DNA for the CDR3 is TGTGCCAGCAGCCAAGAACAGGGGAGAGGTGAAAAACTGTTTTTT. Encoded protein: CASSQEQGRGEKLFF.

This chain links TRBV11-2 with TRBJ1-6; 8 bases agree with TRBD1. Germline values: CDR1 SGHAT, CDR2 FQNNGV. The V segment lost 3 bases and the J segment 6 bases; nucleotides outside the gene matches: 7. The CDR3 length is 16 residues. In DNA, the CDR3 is TGTGCCAGCAGCTTTCGGGTCGGACAGGGTAATTCACCCCTCCACTTT. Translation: CASSFRVGQGNSPLHF.